The 8 T cell receptor beta chains below all came from one sample that was sequenced in a study of CD8+ T cells in alopecia areata. Treatment defined: oral pan-JAK inhibitor, 5-10 mg twice daily. Extraction of RNA preceded its reverse transcription into cDNA, which served as the sequencing template. Here immunoSEQ multiplex PCR was the method, and the copy in TCRdb shows in-frame clones only, minus some. Among 90,000 to 150,000 clones listed, around 56% were seen once. This specimen consisted of CD4+ T cells sorted from blood, obtained at week 4, from a patient treated with tofacitinib. The receptors here all came from a human donor with alopecia areata.

This chain uses TRBV7-9 with TRBJ1-1; D perhaps matches TRBD1 (5 bases). This CDR3 has 14 amino acids. Trimming pared 3 bases from V and 1 base from J, leaving 9 bases between. Germline V gene sequence: CDR1 SEHNR, CDR2 FQNEAQ (reference sequence). CDR3: CASSLMGENTEAFF. The CDR3 nucleotides are TGTGCCAGCAGCTTGATGGGGGAGAACACTGAAGCTTTCTTT. Variable domain in full (rest from reference TRBV7-9 and TRBJ1-1): DTGVSQNPRHKITKRGQNVTFRCDPISEHNRLYWYRQTLGQGPEFLTYFQNEAQLEKSRLLSDRFSAERPKGSFSTLEIQRTEQGDSAMYLCASSLMGENTEAFFGQGTRLTVV.

This rearrangement joins TRBV6-1 to TRBJ1-2, with D maybe TRBD1 (5 bases). The germline V gene encodes CDR1 MNHNS and CDR2 SASEGT. Trimming took 5 bases from V and 6 from J, leaving 13 bases between them. The length of the CDR3 is 13 residues. CDR3 in DNA: TGTGCCAGCAGTTTGACAGCGAAAGATGGCTACACCTTC. This sequence encodes CASSLTAKDGYTF.

The rearrangement links TRBV30 to TRBJ2-5; 7 bases fit TRBD2. The CDR3 contains 15 residues. CDR1 is GTSNPN and CDR2 is SVGIG in the germline V gene (reference sequence). V gave up 1 base and J gave up 4 bases; unmatched junction bases: 9. DNA of the CDR3: TGTGCCTGGAGTGGCGGCTTTGCGGGAGTAGAGACCCAGTACTTC. The encoded protein is CAWSGGFAGVETQYF.

This chain links TRBV6-1 with TRBJ1-5; D perhaps matches TRBD1 (5 bases). The germline V gene encodes CDR1 MNHNS and CDR2 SASEGT. CDR3 length: 19 amino acids. V was shortened by 1 base and J by 6 bases, with 25 bases between the two germline ends. CDR3 sequence reads: CASSEGVVRGSTSRQPQHF. The CDR3 nucleotides read TGTGCCAGCAGTGAAGGGGTCGTTAGGGGAAGTACATCTCGTCAGCCCCAGCATTTT.

This clone was seen a few times. The CDR3 here is CASSPPANTDTQYF. For the CDR3, the DNA is TGTGCCAGCTCACCGCCCGCTAACACAGATACGCAGTATTTT. The J gene is TRBJ2-3, the V gene TRBV18, with D hard to call. The V gene's germline CDR1 is KGHSH and CDR2 LQKENI. This CDR3 spans 14 amino acids. The V end lost 3 bases, the J end lost 2 bases, and 9 bases lay between the germline ends. Together with reference TRBV18 and TRBJ2-3, the CDR3 gives the full variable domain: NAGVMQNPRHLVRRRGQEARLRCSPMKGHSHVYWYRQLPEEGLKFMVYLQKENIIDESGMPKERFSAEFPKEGPSILRIQQVVRGDSAAYFCASSPPANTDTQYFGPGTRLTVL.

The chain uses TRBV28 and TRBJ2-7; the D gene is possibly TRBD1 (6 bases). In germline, CDR1 is MDHEN, CDR2 SYDVKM. This CDR3 region has 12 residues. Trimming cost V 3 bases and J 3 bases, with 6 bases left between them. The CDR3 DNA reads TGTGCCAGCAGTTTGGACAGCTACGAGCAGTACTTC. Protein sequence: CASSLDSYEQYF.

The CDR3 DNA reads TGCAGCGGCCAAAAGGGAGCAGATACGCAGTATTTT. Protein: CSGQKGADTQYF. This chain links TRBV29-1 with TRBJ2-3, with a possible D match to TRBD2 (5 bases). The CDR3 length is 12 residues. CDR1 and CDR2 from the germline V gene are SQVTM and ANQGSEA. Trimming removed 7 bases from V and 4 bases from J, with 12 bases in between.

The chain is built from TRBV11-2 and TRBJ2-3; TRBD2 matches at 9 bases. Germline CDR1 SGHAT, CDR2 FQNNGV. The length of the CDR3 is 15 residues. V shed 1 base and J 7 bases; nucleotides not matched to a gene: 6. The CDR3 DNA follows: TGTGCCAGCAGCTTAGCGCGGGGGGGCTATAATACGCAGTATTTT. As protein: CASSLARGGYNTQYF.